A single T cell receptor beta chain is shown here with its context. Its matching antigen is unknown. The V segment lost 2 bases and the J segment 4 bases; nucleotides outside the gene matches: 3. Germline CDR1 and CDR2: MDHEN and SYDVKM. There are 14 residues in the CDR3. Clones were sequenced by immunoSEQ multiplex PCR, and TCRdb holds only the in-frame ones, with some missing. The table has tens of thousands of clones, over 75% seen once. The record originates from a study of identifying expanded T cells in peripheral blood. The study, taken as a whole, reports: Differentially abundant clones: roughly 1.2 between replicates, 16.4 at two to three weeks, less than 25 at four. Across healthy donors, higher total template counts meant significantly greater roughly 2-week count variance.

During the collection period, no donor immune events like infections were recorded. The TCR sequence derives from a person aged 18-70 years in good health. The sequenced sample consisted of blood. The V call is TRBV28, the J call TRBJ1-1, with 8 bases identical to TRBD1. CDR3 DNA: TGTGCCAGCAGTTTAACGGGACAGGCCACTGAAGCTTTCTTT. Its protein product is CASSLTGQATEAFF.